The clone carrying this T cell receptor beta chain was recorded once. Its antigen is not known. This CDR3 comprises 13 residues. Trimming left V 2 bases short and J 5 bases short, with 7 bases between. Germline-derived CDR1 and CDR2 are MNHNY and SVGAGI (reference sequence). The sample originates from a study of beta chain features in type 1 diabetes. Whole-study findings and limits: TCRB CDR3s from Type 1 diabetes patients were moderately but significantly shorter in all four CD4+ subsets.

Every isolated RNA sample was fully reverse transcribed, so sequencing captured expressed TCRB transcripts. Some clones are missing from TCRdb's copy, which holds only in-frame ones; the method was immunoSEQ multiplex PCR. The sample consists of 41,000 or so clones, approximately 61% of them appearing once. Staining for CD45RO/CCR7/CD25/CD127/CD95/CD27 allowed sorting of CD4+ naive, central memory, regulatory and stem cell-like memory cells. The sequencing sample was made of Tregs from blood. The sequence came from a man aged 25 to 45 with type 1 diabetes. Some clones in this sample may be carry-over from other donors' samples. The chain recombines TRBV6-6 with TRBJ2-1; tentatively, D is TRBD2 (5 bases). The CDR3 protein is CASSYGGHNEQFF. The CDR3 coding sequence is TGTGCCAGCAGTTACGGAGGACACAATGAGCAGTTCTTC.